The next 8 T cell receptor beta chains were all read from a single sample in a study of OX40 agonist ivuxolimab in advanced cancers. Using immunoSEQ multiplex PCR, the repertoire was profiled, and TCRdb retains in-frame clones only, with some absent. This sample has some 70,000 clones, with 65% to 90% found just once. The source material was CD4+ or CD8+ T cells sorted from blood, sampled in a trial of the OX40 agonist ivuxolimab. The receptor source for this set is an adult with an advanced solid tumor such as melanoma, head and neck, liver or kidney cancer.

V usage is TRBV6-1 and J usage is TRBJ1-5; D remains unclear. V lost 6 bases to trimming and J lost 7 bases, with 13 bases between them. Germline V lookup: CDR1 MNHNS, CDR2 SASEGT. The CDR3 has 13 residues. DNA for the CDR3: TGTGCCAGCAGGTTGGGAAGGGAACAGCCCCAGCATTTT. It specifies CASRLGREQPQHF.

The chain uses TRBV12-5 and TRBJ1-2, with D unclear. This CDR3 spans 14 amino acids. Trimming removed 0 bases at V and 5 bases at J, with 10 bases between. Germline-derived CDR1 and CDR2 are LGHNT and FRNRAP. CDR3 sequence: CASGLVSGFYGYTF. As DNA, the CDR3 is TGTGCTAGTGGTTTGGTCTCGGGATTTTATGGCTACACCTTC.

This chain joins TRBV5-1 and TRBJ2-1, with unresolved D. The CDR3 is 14 residues long. Trimming removed 5 bases from V and 0 bases from J, with 9 bases in between. Germline CDR1 is SGHRS and CDR2 is YFSETQ. The DNA of the CDR3 is TGCGCCAGCAGGGAGCAGACCTCCTACAATGAGCAGTTCTTC. Translated, it gives CASREQTSYNEQFF.

The chain recombines TRBV19 with TRBJ2-2; D may match TRBD1 or TRBD2 (5 bases each). This CDR3 is built from 14 residues. CDR1 and CDR2 (germline): LNHDA, SQIVND (reference sequence). The V end was cut by 10 bases, the J end by 0 bases, with 12 bases between. The CDR3 nucleotides read TGTGCCACCTCCGGGACCGCGAACACCGGGGAGCTGTTTTTT. It encodes CATSGTANTGELFF.

This chain uses TRBV4-3 with TRBJ1-5, with a tentative D call TRBD1 (5 bases). Looked up from germline, CDR1 is LGHNA and CDR2 is YSLEER. Trimming took 0 bases from V and 3 from J, leaving 9 bases between them. The CDR3 consists of 15 residues. CDR3 sequence: CASSQDYRINQPQHF. The DNA for the CDR3 is TGCGCCAGCAGCCAAGATTACAGGATCAATCAGCCCCAGCATTTT.

V is TRBV5-4 and J is TRBJ2-3, with 9 bases identical to TRBD1. The V segment lost 5 bases and the J segment 4 bases; nucleotides outside the gene matches: 8. This CDR3 has 15 residues. Germline V gene sequence: CDR1 SGHNT, CDR2 YYREEE (reference sequence). The CDR3 loop is CASSHRDRAADTQYF. The CDR3 coding sequence is TGTGCCAGCAGTCATCGGGACAGGGCGGCAGATACGCAGTATTTT.

The J gene is TRBJ1-1, the V gene TRBV6-5; 7 bases are a match to TRBD1. Germline V gene lookup returns CDR1 MNHEY and CDR2 SVGAGI. V shed 7 bases and J 5 bases; nucleotides not matched to a gene: 10. The CDR3 is made up of 14 amino acids. In DNA form, the CDR3 reads TGTGCCAGCATCGCGACAGGGAGGTGGACTGAAGCTTTCTTT. This sequence encodes CASIATGRWTEAFF.

The chain carries TRBV7-9 and TRBJ2-7; D is perhaps TRBD2 (5 bases). This CDR3 is built from 13 residues. Looked up from germline, CDR1 is SEHNR and CDR2 is FQNEAQ (reference sequence). Deletions cut 3 bases from V and 7 bases from J, with 13 bases between. The DNA for the CDR3 is TGTGCCAGCAGCTTGGCCACACCGGGGGAGCAGTACTTC. It translates to CASSLATPGEQYF.